The clone carrying this T cell receptor (beta chain) has a handful of counts. Its antigen remains unknown. V lost 7 bases, J lost 2 bases, and 11 bases lay in between. Germline lookup yields CDR1 DFQATT and CDR2 SNEGSKA (reference sequence). The CDR3 contains 12 residues. These data are taken from a study of T cell repertoires in cytomegalovirus infection. In the study overall: Through public TCR beta signatures, both CMV infection and matching HLA type were indicated.

Study observations and caveats: Cumulative public TCR beta family frequency identified CMV carriers with the relevant HLA.

TCRdb independently ran MiXCR on the reads; one entry per CDR3 protein. The table lists about 400,000 distinct CDR3 sequences, 18% of them singletons. The source material was PBMCs. This receptor was taken from a human donor in good health (CMV status not recorded). Some clones in this sample may be carry-over from other donors' samples. The genes are TRBV20-1 and TRBJ2-5; unclear D gene. CDR3: CSGEDLQETQYF. In nucleotides, the CDR3 is TGCAGTGGGGAAGACCTTCAAGAGACCCAGTACTTC.